These 10 T cell receptor beta chains came from one sample sequenced in a study of shared clonotypes between healthy human individuals (dated by TCRdb to 2020 to 2022). Library construction relied on the immunoSEQ multiplex PCR assay. Not all clones reach the TCRdb copy of this immuneACCESS table, which keeps in-frame sequences only. Checked studies attribute under half of the gap to unresolved V genes and leave the rest unexplained. Recorded for this sample are around 480,000 clones; about 75% of them occurred a single time. Together, the top ten hold roughly an eighth of the sample. The sample was PBMCs. The receptors originated from a woman aged 40 to 49 in good health. Some clones in this sample may be carry-over from other donors' samples.

The chain is built from TRBV19 and TRBJ2-3; D remains unclear. V was cut by 4 bases and J by 0 bases, with 11 bases left in between. The CDR3 runs to 15 residues. Germline CDR1 is LNHDA and CDR2 is SQIVND (reference sequence). The CDR3 DNA sequence: TGTGCCAGTAGTACCACTGGCTCTAGCACAGATACGCAGTATTTT. Translation gives CASSTTGSSTDTQYF.

The rearrangement links TRBV7-8 to TRBJ1-2, with a weak D call TRBD1 (5 bases). The germline gives CDR1 SGHVS, CDR2 FQNEAQ. V lost 5 bases to trimming and J lost 4 bases, with 14 bases between them. The CDR3 loop spans 14 amino acids. CDR3 region: CASSIETAGYGYTF. CDR3 DNA sequence: TGTGCCAGCAGCATTGAGACAGCAGGCTATGGCTACACCTTC.

The chain uses TRBV2 and TRBJ2-3, with 8 bases that match TRBD2. The CDR3 spans 14 residues. Unmatched junction bases numbered 9, after V lost 11 bases and J lost 2 bases. CDR1 and CDR2 from the germline V gene are SNHLY and FYNNEI. DNA for the CDR3: TGTGCCGTTCCAGCGGGAGTACTCACAGATACGCAGTATTTT. This gives the protein CAVPAGVLTDTQYF. Filled out from reference TRBV2 and TRBJ2-3, the complete variable domain reads EPEVTQTPSHQVTQMGQEVILRCVPISNHLYFYWYRQILGQKVEFLVSFYNNEISEKSEIFDDQFSVERPDGSNFTLKIRSTKLEDSAMYFCAVPAGVLTDTQYFGPGTRLTVL.

This clone has a handful of counts. This rearrangement joins TRBV4-3 to TRBJ1-1, with D perhaps TRBD1 (5 bases). Germline values: CDR1 LGHNA, CDR2 YSLEER. There are 15 residues in the CDR3. The ends were cut back, 1 base at V and 1 base at J, with 10 bases in the middle. CDR3 sequence (DNA): TGCGCCAGCAGCCAAGTCACAGGAGAGAACACTGAAGCTTTCTTT. Translation gives CASSQVTGENTEAFF.

In DNA form, the CDR3 reads TGTGCCAGCAGCGACTTTCCCGGGACGAGGGATGGCTACACCTTC. Encoded protein: CASSDFPGTRDGYTF. The V and J genes are TRBV11-2 and TRBJ1-2; a weak D match, TRBD1 (5 bases). The CDR3 consists of 15 residues. Germline CDR1 and CDR2: SGHAT and FQNNGV. Trimming shortened V by 5 bases and J by 6 bases, and 19 bases separated the two germline ends.

The gene calls are TRBV18 and TRBJ1-4; D is undetermined. The CDR3 covers 13 residues. The V end was cut by 3 bases, the J end by 8 bases, with 10 bases between. Germline-derived CDR1 and CDR2 are KGHSH and LQKENI. CDR3 protein: CASSPIREEKLFF. The CDR3 DNA is TGTGCCAGCTCACCGATTCGGGAGGAAAAACTGTTTTTT.

This clone was recorded a few times. The rearrangement uses TRBV6-1 and TRBJ1-5; D is unresolved. The CDR3 contains 16 residues. Germline CDR1 MNHNS, CDR2 SASEGT. With 4 bases removed from V and 0 bases from J, the gap between germline ends came to 13 bases. The CDR3 coding sequence is TGTGCCAGCAGTGTTCTATCGGGTTATAGCAATCAGCCCCAGCATTTT. This gives the protein CASSVLSGYSNQPQHF.

This chain connects TRBV9 to TRBJ2-7, with 8 positions matching TRBD2. J was trimmed by 5 bases and V by 0 bases; bases with no gene match: 7. In germline, CDR1 is SGDLS, CDR2 YYNGEE. The CDR3 has 15 amino acids. CDR3 in DNA: TGTGCCAGCAGCGTAGCTGCTAGCGGGTACCACGAGCAGTACTTC. Its translation is CASSVAASGYHEQYF.

CDR3 in DNA: TGTGCCTGGCAGCGGCGGGTCGCTAACTATGGCTACACCTTC. It specifies CAWQRRVANYGYTF. The rearrangement joins TRBV30 to TRBJ1-2; unclear D gene. V gave up 5 bases and J gave up 0 bases, with 13 bases separating them. The germline CDR1 and CDR2 sequences are GTSNPN and SVGIG (reference sequence). The CDR3 loop spans 14 amino acids.

The V and J genes are TRBV2 and TRBJ1-1, with D possibly being TRBD1 (5 bases). Germline V gene lookup returns CDR1 SNHLY and CDR2 FYNNEI. Trimming removed 8 bases at V and 6 bases at J, with 16 bases between. This CDR3 is built from 13 residues. The chain's CDR3 is CASYNGWDAEAFF. The CDR3 DNA reads as TGTGCCAGCTATAACGGATGGGACGCTGAAGCTTTCTTT.